This TCR beta chain was sequenced for a study of T cell responses to AZD1222 COVID-19 vaccine. Study-level findings and limits: Vaccine-associated CD4 TCRs ranged over spike, dominating at 160-218 and 743-854. Spike-specific TCR breadth and depth went up after people got two AZD1222 doses.

The sample holds one count of this clone. What it binds is unknown. The CDR3 is made up of 18 amino acids. The V gene's germline CDR1 is SGHTA and CDR2 FQGNSA. The V end lost 1 base, the J end lost 4 bases, and 20 bases lay between the germline ends. The method was immunoSEQ multiplex PCR; TCRdb's version includes in-frame clones alone and lacks a portion of them. Of more than 110,000 clones detected, about 93% appear once; the ten largest clones hold around 3.8%. The input for sequencing was peripheral blood, taken on day 0 of AZD1222 vaccination. This receptor was identified in an adult in good health. The genes are TRBV7-2 and TRBJ2-4, with D perhaps matching TRBD2 (5 bases). CDR3 nucleotides: TGTGCCAGCAGCTTAGATTCCCTGAGCGGTGCTGGTAAAAACATTCAGTACTTC. It codes for CASSLDSLSGAGKNIQYF.